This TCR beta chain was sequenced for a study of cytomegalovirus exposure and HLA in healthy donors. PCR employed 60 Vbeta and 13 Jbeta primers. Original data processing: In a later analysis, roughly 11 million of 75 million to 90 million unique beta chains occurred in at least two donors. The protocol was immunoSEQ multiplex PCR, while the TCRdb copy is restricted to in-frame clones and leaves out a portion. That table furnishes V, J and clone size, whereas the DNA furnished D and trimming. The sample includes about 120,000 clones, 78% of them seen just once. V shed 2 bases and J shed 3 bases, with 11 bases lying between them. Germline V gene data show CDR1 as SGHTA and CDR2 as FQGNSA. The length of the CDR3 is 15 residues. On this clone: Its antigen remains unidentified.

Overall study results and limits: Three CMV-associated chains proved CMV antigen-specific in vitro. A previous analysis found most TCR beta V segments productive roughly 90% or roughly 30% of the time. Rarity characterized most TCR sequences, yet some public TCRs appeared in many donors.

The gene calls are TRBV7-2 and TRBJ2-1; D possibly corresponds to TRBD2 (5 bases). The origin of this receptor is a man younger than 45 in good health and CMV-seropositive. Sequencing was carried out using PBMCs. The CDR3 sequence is CASSLRRVDYNEQFF. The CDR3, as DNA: TGTGCCAGCAGCTTACGGCGGGTAGACTACAATGAGCAGTTCTTC.